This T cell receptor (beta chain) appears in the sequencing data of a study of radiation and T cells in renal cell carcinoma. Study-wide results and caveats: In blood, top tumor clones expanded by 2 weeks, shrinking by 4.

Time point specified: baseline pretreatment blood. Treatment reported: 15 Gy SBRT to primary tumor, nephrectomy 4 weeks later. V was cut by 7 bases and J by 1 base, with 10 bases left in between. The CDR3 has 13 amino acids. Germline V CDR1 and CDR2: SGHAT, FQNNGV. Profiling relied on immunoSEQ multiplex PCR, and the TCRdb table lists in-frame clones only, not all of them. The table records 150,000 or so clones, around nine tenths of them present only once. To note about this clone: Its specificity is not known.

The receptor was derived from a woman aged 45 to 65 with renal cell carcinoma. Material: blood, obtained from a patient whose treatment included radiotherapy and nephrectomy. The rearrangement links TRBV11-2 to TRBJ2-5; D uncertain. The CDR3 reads CASTGYSQETQYF. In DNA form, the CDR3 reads TGTGCCAGCACTGGATACTCCCAAGAGACCCAGTACTTC.